Each of the 12 T cell receptor beta chains below was sequenced from the same sample in a study of molecular identifiers for immune sequencing clone quantification. TCRdb re-derived calls from the PCR reads in MiXCR, one entry per CDR3 protein. In the table there are 75,000 to 95,000 distinct CDR3 sequences, 25% of which are singletons. The sequenced sample consisted of naive CD8+ T cells from blood, with Jurkat cell RNA spiked in. The subset denotes: FACS-sorted CD8+CD4-CCR7+CD45RA+ naive T cells. All receptors come from a human donor in good health. Some libraries in this study had Jurkat cell RNA spiked in.

This clonotype has a handful of counts. The V and J genes are TRBV7-9 and TRBJ2-3; 12 bases align to TRBD2. This CDR3 spans 16 amino acids. V shed 5 bases and J 5 bases; nucleotides not matched to a gene: 8. Germline V gene sequence: CDR1 SEHNR, CDR2 FQNEAQ (reference sequence). The CDR3 DNA reads TGTGCCAGCAGCCCCCCCCTAGCGGGAGGGTTAGATACGCAGTATTTT. It codes for CASSPPLAGGLDTQYF.

This clonotype was observed a handful of times. The rearrangement uses TRBV30 and TRBJ1-5; weak D call: TRBD1 (6 bases). CDR1 GTSNPN and CDR2 SVGIG come from the germline V gene (reference sequence). With 5 bases removed from V and 3 bases from J, the gap between germline ends came to 11 bases. This CDR3 has 13 amino acids. CDR3 DNA sequence: TGTGCCTGGGAGGACAGCTTCAATCAGCCCCAGCATTTT. Translated: CAWEDSFNQPQHF.

This CDR3 reads CASTRLAGNEQFF. In nucleotides, the CDR3 is TGTGCCAGTACCCGACTAGCGGGAAATGAGCAGTTCTTC. The genes are TRBV19 and TRBJ2-1, with TRBD2 matching over 11 bases. J gave up 7 bases and V 7 bases, and 3 bases lay outside the gene matches. Germline V gene data show CDR1 as LNHDA and CDR2 as SQIVND (reference sequence). This CDR3 is built from 13 residues.

As to this clonotype: The germline gene is not matched at one end of the junction; a read error may be the cause. V usage is TRBV5-5 and J usage is TRBJ2-2; TRBD1 matches at 7 bases. CDR3 length: 14 residues. CDR1 SGHKS and CDR2 YYEKEE come from the germline V gene (reference sequence). CDR3 residues: CASTPRGNTGELVF. CDR3 bases: TGTGCCAGCACCCCCAGGGGGAACACCGGGGAGCTGGTTTTT. The entire variable domain, with the rest obtained from reference TRBV5-5 and TRBJ2-2, is as follows: DAGVTQSPTHLIKTRGQQVTLRCSPISGHKSVSWYQQVLGQGPQFIFQYYEKEERGRGNFPDRFSARQFPNYSSELNVNALLLGDSALYLCASTPRGNTGELVFGEGSRLTVL.

In the case of this clonotype: A read error is possible here, since a much larger clone lies one base away. The V gene is TRBV7-2, the J gene TRBJ2-7; D is unclear. The CDR3 consists of 13 residues. V was shortened by 5 bases and J by 3 bases, with 11 bases between the two germline ends. Germline CDR1 and CDR2: SGHTA and FQGNSA. DNA of the CDR3: TGTGCCAGCAGCCCCCAAATCTTCTACGAGCAGTACTTC. Translating it yields CASSPQIFYEQYF.

The chain employs TRBV6-1 and TRBJ2-7; the match to TRBD1 covers 8 bases. The CDR3 spans 17 residues. The germline V gene encodes CDR1 MNHNS and CDR2 SASEGT. V trimming: 0 bases; J trimming: 4 bases; junction bases outside the gene matches: 11. The CDR3 reads CASSEAFAGGVGYEQYF. The CDR3 DNA reads TGTGCCAGCAGTGAAGCGTTTGCAGGGGGCGTGGGATACGAGCAGTACTTC.

This clonotype occurred a few times. The V and J genes are TRBV27 and TRBJ2-7; D is perhaps TRBD2 (6 bases). The CDR3 totals 15 residues. V shed 0 bases and J shed 3 bases, with 12 bases lying between them. The germline V gene has CDR1 MNHEY and CDR2 SMNVEV (reference sequence). The CDR3 loop is CASSLSGGISYEQYF. Here the CDR3 DNA reads TGTGCCAGCAGTTTATCCGGGGGAATTAGCTACGAGCAGTACTTC.

The rearrangement uses TRBV27 and TRBJ2-1, with D possibly being TRBD2 (5 bases). The length of the CDR3 is 14 residues. Germline values: CDR1 MNHEY, CDR2 SMNVEV (reference sequence). The V end was cut by 3 bases, the J end by 5 bases, with 11 bases between. The CDR3 is CASSFGGADNEQFF. CDR3 sequence (DNA): TGTGCCAGCAGTTTCGGAGGCGCGGACAATGAGCAGTTCTTC.

On this clonotype: A junction boundary mismatches the germline segment, possibly from a read error. This chain connects TRBV18 to TRBJ1-1; 8 bases match TRBD1. Germline V gives CDR1 KGHSH, CDR2 LQKENI. The CDR3 covers 14 residues. The CDR3 loop reads CASSPPGQDTKAFF. The CDR3 nucleotides are TGTGCCAGCTCACCACCGGGACAGGACACTAAAGCTTTCTTT.

The genes are TRBV9 and TRBJ1-5; D ambiguous. The CDR3 is made up of 13 amino acids. V was pared by 3 bases and J by 1 base, with 5 bases between. Germline V gene sequence: CDR1 SGDLS, CDR2 YYNGEE. The chain's CDR3 is CASSGGSNQPQHF. CDR3 DNA: TGTGCCAGCAGCGGCGGAAGCAATCAGCCCCAGCATTTT.

This clonotype appeared a few times. The chain recombines TRBV6-2 or TRBV6-3 with TRBJ2-1, with TRBD1 as a possible D gene (6 bases). The CDR3 consists of 15 residues. The germline CDR1 and CDR2 sequences are MNHEY and SVGEGT. V lost 5 bases and J 9 bases, leaving 20 bases between the germline ends. CDR3 residues: CASSVGTLFGVEQFF. CDR3 bases: TGTGCCAGCAGTGTCGGGACACTATTCGGGGTTGAGCAGTTCTTC.

The CDR3: CASSKLGPLLYEQYF. CDR3 nucleotide sequence: TGTGCCAGCAGTAAATTAGGTCCCCTCCTCTACGAGCAGTACTTC. The chain has TRBV27 and TRBJ2-7; D not certain. Trimming took off 5 bases at V and 3 bases at J, with 17 bases between the two ends. CDR3 length: 15 residues. Germline V gene lookup returns CDR1 MNHEY and CDR2 SMNVEV (reference sequence).